This T cell receptor beta chain was sequenced during a study of blood T cell repertoires in COVID-19. On the study more broadly: Acute and convalescent COVID-19 specimens originated in the United States, Italy and Spain. T cells, B-cell-depleted T cells, or PBMCs provided the cDNA or gDNA that served as material.

V lost 1 base and J lost 0, with 6 bases in between. Germline V lookup: CDR1 SEHNR, CDR2 FQNEAQ (reference sequence). The CDR3 runs to 15 residues. Only in-frame clones appear in the TCRdb table, and some are missing; sequencing was by immunoSEQ multiplex PCR. The data contain 350,000 to 450,000 clones, 75% to 90% of them singletons. The sample was PBMCs or T cells enriched from blood (not recorded which). This receptor was taken from a young man who had recovered from COVID-19. The V gene is TRBV7-9, the J gene TRBJ1-4; D may be TRBD1 (6 bases). The DNA for the CDR3 is TGTGCCAGCAGCTTAGGGACAGCAACTAATGAAAAACTGTTTTTT. It encodes CASSLGTATNEKLFF.